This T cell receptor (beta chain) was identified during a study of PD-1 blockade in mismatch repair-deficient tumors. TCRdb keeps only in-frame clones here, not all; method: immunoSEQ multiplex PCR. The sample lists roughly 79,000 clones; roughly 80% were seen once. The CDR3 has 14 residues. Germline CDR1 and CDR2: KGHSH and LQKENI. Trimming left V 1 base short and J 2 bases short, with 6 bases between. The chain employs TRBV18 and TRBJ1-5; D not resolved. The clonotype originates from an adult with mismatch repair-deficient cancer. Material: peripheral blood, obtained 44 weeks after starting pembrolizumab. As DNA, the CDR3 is TGTGCCAGCTCACCACTCTCGGGCAATCAGCCCCAGCATTTT. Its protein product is CASSPLSGNQPQHF.